Presented here are 27 T cell receptor beta chains from one specimen sequenced in a study of blood T cell repertoires in COVID-19. Profiling relied on immunoSEQ multiplex PCR, and the TCRdb table lists in-frame clones only, not all of them. The sample shows more than 140,000 clones, approximately 80% of them seen only once. Sequencing input: peripheral blood. Source of these receptors: a woman aged 45-65 years in a cohort sampled during active or convalescent COVID-19.

The chain links TRBV20-1 to TRBJ2-5, with D perhaps matching TRBD1 (6 bases). Trimming removed 3 bases at V and 2 bases at J, with 10 bases between. Germline V gene data show CDR1 as DFQATT and CDR2 as SNEGSKA (reference sequence). The CDR3 spans 13 residues. CDR3 sequence reads: CSASITGQETQYF. The CDR3 DNA reads as TGCAGTGCTAGTATAACAGGGCAAGAGACCCAGTACTTC.

This clone was counted only a few times. The genes are TRBV9 and TRBJ1-1; tentatively, D is TRBD1 (6 bases). The germline V gene encodes CDR1 SGDLS and CDR2 YYNGEE. V was trimmed by 8 bases and J by 0 bases, leaving 14 bases between them. CDR3 size: 14 residues. The CDR3 region is CASGEGVMNTEAFF. The CDR3 DNA follows: TGTGCCAGTGGCGAGGGGGTTATGAACACTGAAGCTTTCTTT.

In this sample, this clone turned up once. CDR3 sequence (DNA): TGTGCCAGCAGCCAAGTCTTGCAGCGGGGGGGCATCACAGATACGCAGTATTTT. Translated, it gives CASSQVLQRGGITDTQYF. The J gene is TRBJ2-3, the V gene TRBV4-2, with TRBD2 matching 10 bases. The V gene's germline CDR1 is LGHNA and CDR2 YNFKEQ. J was trimmed by 2 bases and V by 1 base; bases with no gene match: 9. The length of the CDR3 is 18 residues.

This sequence joins TRBV9 and TRBJ1-1, with TRBD1 matching over 8 bases. V gave up 0 bases and J gave up 5 bases; unmatched junction bases: 12. The CDR3 runs to 17 residues. Germline V lookup: CDR1 SGDLS, CDR2 YYNGEE. The CDR3 spells CASSVELIWTGITEAFF. In nucleotides, the CDR3 is TGTGCCAGCAGCGTAGAATTAATCTGGACAGGGATAACTGAAGCTTTCTTT.

The genes are TRBV28 and TRBJ1-5; a possible D gene is TRBD1 (6 bases). The length of the CDR3 is 16 residues. Trimming stripped 8 bases from V and 3 bases from J, with 20 bases between. The germline V gene has CDR1 MDHEN and CDR2 SYDVKM. CDR3 in amino acids: CASRDIRPLYNQPQHF. CDR3 bases: TGTGCCAGCCGGGACATCCGGCCCCTCTACAATCAGCCCCAGCATTTT.

The chain joins TRBV11-2 to TRBJ1-4, with TRBD1 matching 9 bases. CDR3 size: 15 residues. The germline CDR1 and CDR2 sequences are SGHAT and FQNNGV. V lost 5 bases and J lost 4; bases outside the gene matches: 5. The CDR3: CASSPGQGSNEKLFF. The CDR3 DNA sequence: TGTGCCAGCAGCCCCGGACAGGGGAGTAATGAAAAACTGTTTTTT.

The V gene is TRBV27, the J gene TRBJ1-2, with D perhaps TRBD1 (5 bases). Trimming shortened V by 1 base and J by 7 bases, and 7 bases separated the two germline ends. The CDR3 is 12 residues long. The germline gives CDR1 MNHEY, CDR2 SMNVEV (reference sequence). CDR3 in DNA: TGTGCCAGCAGTTTATGGGGGGGTGGCTACACCTTC. It is translated as CASSLWGGGYTF.

V usage is TRBV19 and J usage is TRBJ2-2, with D possibly matching TRBD1 (6 bases). Trimming removed 8 bases at V and 4 bases at J, with 20 bases between. CDR1 LNHDA and CDR2 SQIVND come from the germline V gene (reference sequence). This CDR3 has 16 residues. The CDR3 DNA is TGTGCCAGTCATACTCGACAGGCCGGTATCACCGGGGAGCTGTTTTTT. It specifies CASHTRQAGITGELFF.

This sequence joins TRBV7-2 and TRBJ2-4; no firm D call. The CDR3 consists of 13 residues. Trimming left V 4 bases short and J 10 bases short, with 14 bases between. The V gene's germline CDR1 is SGHTA and CDR2 FQGNSA. This chain's CDR3 is CASSSAPGRIQYF. CDR3 bases: TGTGCCAGCAGCTCCGCCCCGGGTCGAATTCAGTACTTC.

This chain links TRBV7-2 with TRBJ2-1; D ambiguous. Germline CDR1 SGHTA, CDR2 FQGNSA. The V end lost 1 base, the J end lost 15 bases, and 16 bases lay between the germline ends. The CDR3 covers 13 residues. The CDR3: CASSLEAEDYRFF. CDR3 coding DNA: TGTGCCAGCAGCTTAGAAGCCGAGGATTATCGGTTCTTC.

V gene TRBV4-3 combines with J gene TRBJ1-2, with TRBD1 as a possible D gene (6 bases). CDR3 length: 17 residues. Trimming removed 1 base at V and 1 base at J, with 16 bases between. Germline assignment: CDR1 LGHNA and CDR2 YSLEER. CDR3 DNA: TGCGCCAGCAGCCAAGCCTCACCGACAGGTTTTAACTATGGCTACACCTTC. The encoded protein is CASSQASPTGFNYGYTF.

The V gene is TRBV6-2 or TRBV6-3, the J gene TRBJ1-6; 10 bases line up with TRBD1. Germline V gives CDR1 MNHEY, CDR2 SVGEGT. Trimming took 2 bases from V and 10 from J; bases not matched to a gene: 5. The CDR3 is made up of 15 amino acids. CDR3 bases: TGTGCCAGCAGTTACCGGGACAGGGGACGCTCACCCCTCCACTTT. It encodes CASSYRDRGRSPLHF.

The chain uses TRBV12-3 or TRBV12-4 and TRBJ1-2, with D unresolved. The CDR3 runs 12 residues. With 3 bases removed from V and 12 bases from J, the gap between germline ends came to 14 bases. CDR3 in amino acids: CASSLSGRADTF. The DNA for the CDR3 is TGTGCCAGCAGTTTGTCCGGAAGAGCGGACACCTTC.

The chain carries TRBV10-2 and TRBJ2-1, with 9 bases identical to TRBD1. J was trimmed by 6 bases and V by 1 base; bases with no gene match: 4. The CDR3 spans 15 residues. CDR1 and CDR2 from the germline V gene are WSHSY and SAAADI. CDR3 DNA sequence: TGCGCCAGCAGTGAGTTCGTACAGGGGGCCAATGAGCAGTTCTTC. Translation gives CASSEFVQGANEQFF.

This clone appeared a single time. The chain joins TRBV4-2 to TRBJ2-5; D perhaps matches TRBD2 (6 bases). V was cut by 5 bases and J by 1 base, with 17 bases left in between. Germline V gives CDR1 LGHNA, CDR2 YNFKEQ. The CDR3 consists of 16 residues. The CDR3 spells CASSTQLAARQETQYF. Written as DNA, the CDR3 is TGTGCCAGCAGCACCCAGTTAGCGGCTCGCCAAGAGACCCAGTACTTC.

This chain links TRBV7-8 with TRBJ1-4; TRBD1 aligns across 7 bases. This CDR3 spans 16 amino acids. CDR1 is SGHVS, CDR2 FQNEAQ, per germline. Trimming removed 5 bases from V and 3 bases from J; junction bases left unmatched: 9. DNA of the CDR3: TGTGCCAGCAGCCCCACGAGGGGGCCATCTAATGAAAAACTGTTTTTT. Translated, it gives CASSPTRGPSNEKLFF.

In nucleotides, the CDR3 is TGTGCCAGCAGCCAAGGCTCCGGGGTAGGGGGAAACACCATATATTTT. Residues: CASSQGSGVGGNTIYF. The rearrangement joins TRBV3-1 (or the pseudogene TRBV3-2) to TRBJ1-3; D remains ambiguous. The CDR3 totals 16 residues. Per germline, CDR1 LGHDT and CDR2 YNNKEL (reference sequence). Trimming removed 1 base from V and 4 bases from J, with 14 bases in between.

This sequence joins TRBV24-1 and TRBJ2-1; possible D gene TRBD2, 5 bases. Germline V CDR1 and CDR2: KGHDR, SFDVKD. Trimming removed 4 bases at V and 9 bases at J, with 12 bases between. This CDR3 contains 13 residues. The DNA of the CDR3 is TGTGCCACCAGTGACCCGGACTTCCGTGAGCAGTTCTTC. It yields the protein CATSDPDFREQFF.

This clone was counted a single time. The CDR3 reads CASSKGLAEETQYF. CDR3 sequence (DNA): TGTGCCAGCAGCAAAGGACTAGCGGAAGAGACCCAGTACTTC. The chain joins TRBV9 to TRBJ2-5; 10 bases fit TRBD2. After removal of 4 bases from V and 3 bases from J, the junction contained 3 bases not matched to a gene. CDR1 and CDR2 (germline): SGDLS, YYNGEE. This CDR3 has 14 residues.

The chain is built from TRBV5-6 and TRBJ1-1; 7 bases agree with TRBD1. V shed 4 bases and J 5 bases; nucleotides not matched to a gene: 8. The CDR3 covers 14 residues. The germline V gene has CDR1 SGHDT and CDR2 YYEEEE. The CDR3 coding sequence is TGTGCCAGCAGCGGGGGACAGCTGTGGACTGAAGCTTTCTTT. Translating it yields CASSGGQLWTEAFF. Together with reference TRBV5-6 and TRBJ1-1, the CDR3 gives the full variable domain: DAGVTQSPTHLIKTRGQQVTLRCSPKSGHDTVSWYQQALGQGPQFIFQYYEEEERQRGNFPDRFSGHQFPNYSSELNVNALLLGDSALYLCASSGGQLWTEAFFGQGTRLTVV.

This chain uses TRBV7-9 with TRBJ1-5; no definite D call. Germline CDR1 reads SEHNR; CDR2 reads FQNEAQ (reference sequence). This CDR3 spans 15 amino acids. The V end lost 5 bases, the J end lost 4 bases, and 15 bases lay between the germline ends. The CDR3 DNA sequence: TGTGCCAGCAGCCGATCATCCGAGGAAAATCAGCCCCAGCATTTT. Its protein is CASSRSSEENQPQHF.

CDR3 in DNA: TGTGCCAGCAGTTTGGGCAGGGATGAAAAACTGTTTTTT. It encodes CASSLGRDEKLFF. This chain joins TRBV12-3 or TRBV12-4 and TRBJ1-4; a weak D match, TRBD1 (5 bases). CDR3 length: 13 amino acids. The V end was cut by 3 bases, the J end by 6 bases, with 8 bases between.

The V call is TRBV21-1, the J call TRBJ1-2; the DNA was not compared with TRBD1, the D call given in the table. TRBV21-1 is annotated as a pseudogene. This CDR3 is 15 amino acids long. The CDR3 spells CASSKDRVAHYGYTF. CDR3 sequence (DNA): TGTGCCAGCAGCAAGGACAGGGTGGCCCACTATGGCTACACCTTC.

The CDR3 loop is CASSQQGGGYTDTQYF. CDR3 sequence (DNA): TGCGCCAGCAGCCAGCAAGGCGGGGGGTACACAGATACGCAGTATTTT. The chain recombines TRBV4-3 with TRBJ2-3; 8 bases are shared with TRBD2. CDR1 and CDR2 (germline): LGHNA, YSLEER. The CDR3 sequence is 16 residues long. V shed 3 bases and J 2 bases; nucleotides not matched to a gene: 7.

The CDR3, as DNA: TGTGCCAGCCCTACTACAGGGCCCAGCACAGATACGCAGTATTTT. Amino acids: CASPTTGPSTDTQYF. The chain couples TRBV6-5 to TRBJ2-3, with D possibly TRBD1 on 6 matching bases. Germline lookup yields CDR1 MNHEY and CDR2 SVGAGI. V shed 8 bases and J shed 0 bases, with 15 bases lying between them. CDR3 length: 15 residues.

CDR3: CASNRGGGGYTF. In DNA form, the CDR3 reads TGTGCCAGTAATCGAGGGGGCGGTGGCTACACCTTC. The chain couples TRBV19 to TRBJ1-2; 7 nucleotides line up with TRBD1. Losses at the gene ends were 7 bases for V and 7 bases for J; bases not matched to a gene: 6. Germline V gene sequence: CDR1 LNHDA, CDR2 SQIVND (reference sequence). The CDR3 covers 12 residues.

The rearrangement joins TRBV24-1 to TRBJ1-1; D unresolved. In germline, CDR1 is KGHDR, CDR2 SFDVKD. Trimming took 1 base from V and 1 from J, leaving 12 bases between them. This CDR3 spans 16 amino acids. The CDR3 DNA reads as TGTGCCACCAGTGATTTCCTCGCGGGCCGGAACACTGAAGCTTTCTTT. Encoded protein: CATSDFLAGRNTEAFF.